The 23 T cell receptor beta chains below all came from one sample that was sequenced in a study of memory CD4+ T cells and cytomegalovirus serostatus. TCRdb's copy holds only in-frame clones and misses some; the assay was immunoSEQ multiplex PCR. The data contain tens of thousands of clones, around three quarters of them singletons. The sort gate was single viable CD3+CD4+CD8-CD45RO+ cells for memory CD4+ T cells. Sequencing was carried out using memory CD4+ T cells from blood. The receptor set was obtained from an adult in good health and CMV-seronegative.

V and J are TRBV27 and TRBJ2-3, with D perhaps TRBD2 (6 bases). CDR3 size: 14 residues. V was cut by 6 bases and J by 8 bases, with 18 bases left in between. Germline CDR1 is MNHEY and CDR2 is SMNVEV (reference sequence). The CDR3 here is CASRLRDWQGTQYF. The CDR3 DNA sequence: TGTGCCAGCAGGCTCCGGGACTGGCAGGGTACGCAGTATTTT.

By sample fraction, this clone is medium-sized. The gene calls are TRBV7-2 and TRBJ1-1, with TRBD1 matching over 9 bases. J gave up 9 bases and V 5 bases, and 4 bases lay outside the gene matches. From germline, CDR1 is SGHTA and CDR2 FQGNSA. The CDR3 length is 12 residues. The CDR3 DNA is TGTGCCAGCAGCGTAACAGGGGGCCAAGCTTTCTTT. As protein: CASSVTGGQAFF. Using reference TRBV7-2 and TRBJ1-1 for the parts outside the CDR3, the full variable domain is GAGVSQSPSNKVTEKGKDVELRCDPISGHTALYWYRQSLGQGLEFLIYFQGNSAPDKSGLPSDRFSAERTGGSVSTLTIQRTQQEDSAVYLCASSVTGGQAFFGQGTRLTVV.

The gene calls are TRBV5-6 and TRBJ2-7, with TRBD1 as a possible D gene (5 bases). The CDR3 is made up of 17 amino acids. Germline assignment: CDR1 SGHDT and CDR2 YYEEEE. Trimming shortened V by 2 bases and J by 4 bases, and 22 bases separated the two germline ends. The CDR3 is CASSLRVGRIQGYEQYF. DNA for the CDR3: TGTGCCAGCAGCTTACGTGTCGGGCGAATCCAGGGATACGAGCAGTACTTC.

The chain links TRBV5-5 to TRBJ2-7, with TRBD1 matching over 8 bases. From germline, CDR1 is SGHKS and CDR2 YYEKEE (reference sequence). The CDR3 loop spans 15 amino acids. V dropped 1 base and J dropped 0; count of bases not matched to a gene: 3. CDR3 sequence reads: CASSLTGGSSYEQYF. The CDR3, as DNA: TGTGCCAGCAGCTTGACAGGGGGGAGCTCCTACGAGCAGTACTTC.

The V gene is TRBV7-2, the J gene TRBJ1-1; D is uncertain. The CDR3 has 16 residues. Trimming pared 4 bases from V and 0 bases from J, leaving 15 bases between. Germline CDR1 reads SGHTA; CDR2 reads FQGNSA. This CDR3 reads CASSSRTGFMNTEAFF. The CDR3 bases are TGTGCCAGCAGCTCCCGGACGGGATTCATGAACACTGAAGCTTTCTTT. The whole variable domain, remainder taken from reference TRBV7-2 and TRBJ1-1, is GAGVSQSPSNKVTEKGKDVELRCDPISGHTALYWYRQSLGQGLEFLIYFQGNSAPDKSGLPSDRFSAERTGGSVSTLTIQRTQQEDSAVYLCASSSRTGFMNTEAFFGQGTRLTVV.

The chain recombines TRBV18 with TRBJ1-1; 10 bases map to TRBD1. Per germline, CDR1 KGHSH and CDR2 LQKENI. V shed 5 bases and J 4 bases; nucleotides not matched to a gene: 4. The CDR3 runs to 14 residues. CDR3 residues: CASSMGQGSTEAFF. The CDR3 DNA follows: TGTGCCAGCTCAATGGGACAGGGGTCCACTGAAGCTTTCTTT.

The rearrangement uses TRBV6-1 and TRBJ1-1; 9 bases fit TRBD1. From germline, CDR1 is MNHNS and CDR2 SASEGT. V lost 6 bases and J lost 2; bases outside the gene matches: 7. The CDR3 length is 15 residues. DNA of the CDR3: TGTGCCAGCAGGGAATACAGGGGGCAAAACACTGAAGCTTTCTTT. Encoded protein: CASREYRGQNTEAFF.

The chain carries TRBV7-2 and TRBJ2-5, with D unclear. Germline CDR1 and CDR2: SGHTA and FQGNSA. V was clipped by 3 bases and J by 5 bases, with 7 bases between them. This CDR3 is built from 12 residues. CDR3 bases: TGTGCCAGCAGCTTCTATAAGGAGACCCAGTACTTC. Its translation: CASSFYKETQYF.

CDR3 loop: CSASGTDTQYF. The DNA of the CDR3 is TGCAGTGCAAGCGGTACAGATACGCAGTATTTT. V usage is TRBV20-1 and J usage is TRBJ2-3; D is perhaps TRBD2 (5 bases). Trimming shortened V by 6 bases and J by 3 bases, and 7 bases separated the two germline ends. The CDR3 runs to 11 residues. Germline V gives CDR1 DFQATT, CDR2 SNEGSKA (reference sequence).

This clone was recorded once. The rearrangement links TRBV7-8 to TRBJ2-7; D possibly corresponds to TRBD1 (6 bases). Trimming shortened V by 5 bases and J by 4 bases, and 15 bases separated the two germline ends. This CDR3 region has 14 residues. The germline V gene encodes CDR1 SGHVS and CDR2 FQNEAQ. The CDR3 protein is CASSHAGARYEQYF. The CDR3 DNA is TGTGCCAGCAGCCACGCAGGGGCGCGGTACGAGCAGTACTTC.

The chain links TRBV7-2 to TRBJ2-5; 8 positions agree with TRBD1. From germline, CDR1 is SGHTA and CDR2 FQGNSA. V lost 5 bases, J lost 6 bases, and 14 bases stayed unmatched. This CDR3 spans 16 amino acids. DNA for the CDR3: TGTGCCAGCAGCCCGACCGGGACAGGCAAAGGGAAGACCCAGTACTTC. It is translated as CASSPTGTGKGKTQYF.

V gene TRBV9 combines with J gene TRBJ2-7, with D unresolved. This CDR3 is built from 15 residues. V was trimmed by 0 bases and J by 4 bases, leaving 14 bases between them. Per germline, CDR1 SGDLS and CDR2 YYNGEE. CDR3 region: CASSVGGAEKYEQYF. The CDR3, as DNA: TGTGCCAGCAGCGTAGGAGGCGCAGAGAAATACGAGCAGTACTTC.

V and J are TRBV5-1 and TRBJ2-1; 8 bases are shared with TRBD1. In germline, CDR1 is SGHRS, CDR2 YFSETQ. The junction had 4 bases not matched to a gene; V was cut back by 4 bases and J by 1 base. This CDR3 has 15 amino acids. CDR3 nucleotide sequence: TGCGCCAGCAGCGTCGGACAGGGTTCCTACAATGAGCAGTTCTTC. Translated: CASSVGQGSYNEQFF.

This clone is a singleton in its sample. Here the CDR3 DNA reads TGTGCCAGTACCATAGACCCAAACACCGGGGAGCTGTTTTTT. It yields the protein CASTIDPNTGELFF. The chain has TRBV19 and TRBJ2-2; D unresolved. Germline lookup yields CDR1 LNHDA and CDR2 SQIVND (reference sequence). The CDR3 spans 14 residues. Trimming pared 7 bases from V and 2 bases from J, leaving 11 bases between. Complete variable domain (other parts from reference TRBV19 and TRBJ2-2): DGGITQSPKYLFRKEGQNVTLSCEQNLNHDAMYWYRQDPGQGLRLIYYSQIVNDFQKGDIAEGYSVSREKKESFPLTVTSAQKNPTAFYLCASTIDPNTGELFFGEGSRLTVL.

The gene calls are TRBV9 and TRBJ1-4; tentative D call: TRBD1 (5 bases). With 3 bases removed from V and 6 bases from J, the gap between germline ends came to 15 bases. The CDR3 has 15 residues. The germline V gene has CDR1 SGDLS and CDR2 YYNGEE. CDR3 sequence reads: CASSASAGRDEKLFF. As DNA, the CDR3 is TGTGCCAGCAGCGCTAGCGCAGGGCGAGATGAAAAACTGTTTTTT.

This chain connects TRBV28 to TRBJ2-3; D is perhaps TRBD2 (7 bases). CDR3 length: 15 residues. Germline V lookup: CDR1 MDHEN, CDR2 SYDVKM. V dropped 6 bases and J dropped 2 bases, with 15 bases sitting between them. CDR3 nucleotide sequence: TGTGCCAGCAGCCCTGGGGGGGGGCTCACAGATACGCAGTATTTT. Its translation is CASSPGGGLTDTQYF.

The chain joins TRBV27 to TRBJ1-1; D not certain. The CDR3 is made up of 15 amino acids. Trimming pared 3 bases from V and 4 bases from J, leaving 15 bases between. Germline CDR1 and CDR2: MNHEY and SMNVEV (reference sequence). CDR3 bases: TGTGCCAGCAGTTTTACAACGGGGATCGGCACTGAAGCTTTCTTT. Translating it yields CASSFTTGIGTEAFF.

This clone was recorded once. The rearrangement uses TRBV19 and TRBJ1-4, with D perhaps matching TRBD1 (6 bases). CDR1 is LNHDA, CDR2 SQIVND, per germline (reference sequence). The CDR3 is 17 amino acids. V lost 7 bases, J lost 1 base, and 19 bases lay in between. The CDR3 DNA follows: TGTGCCAGTACCTCTCGGGCTACAGGGAAAACTAATGAAAAACTGTTTTTT. Amino acid sequence: CASTSRATGKTNEKLFF.

The V gene is TRBV4-1, the J gene TRBJ1-1, with D tentatively TRBD1 (5 bases). The germline V gene has CDR1 MGHRA and CDR2 YSYEKL. Trimming pared 6 bases from V and 3 bases from J, leaving 14 bases between. The CDR3 covers 14 residues. The CDR3 nucleotides are TGCGCCAGCAGTACTATGTGGGGGGACACTGAAGCTTTCTTT. Translating it yields CASSTMWGDTEAFF.

The chain joins TRBV4-3 to TRBJ1-1; D ambiguous. CDR1 LGHNA and CDR2 YSLEER come from the germline V gene. There are 13 residues in the CDR3. V dropped 4 bases and J dropped 2 bases, with 8 bases sitting between them. CDR3 region: CASSRAINTEAFF. DNA of the CDR3: TGCGCCAGCAGCCGGGCGATCAACACTGAAGCTTTCTTT.

The rearrangement joins TRBV7-3 to TRBJ2-3, with D unclear. V shed 0 bases and J shed 0 bases, with 7 bases lying between them. This CDR3 has 15 residues. Germline V gene data show CDR1 as SGHTA and CDR2 as FQGTGA. The CDR3 coding sequence is TGTGCCAGCAGCTTAACGGACGGGAGCACAGATACGCAGTATTTT. Translation: CASSLTDGSTDTQYF.

This chain links TRBV12-2 with TRBJ2-4. TRBV12-2 is noted as a pseudogene. CDR3 length equals 15 residues. The CDR3 sequence: CASRLARGAKNIQYF. In nucleotides, the CDR3 is TGTGCAAGTCGCTTAGCGAGGGGAGCCAAAAACATTCAGTACTTC.

The CDR3 loop is CASSPRTSGRAYNEQFF. Written as DNA, the CDR3 is TGTGCCAGCTCACCCCGGACTAGCGGGAGGGCCTACAATGAGCAGTTCTTC. The chain has TRBV27 and TRBJ2-1; TRBD2 matches 15 bases. After removal of 8 bases from V and 2 bases from J, the junction contained 7 bases not matched to a gene. Germline V gives CDR1 MNHEY, CDR2 SMNVEV (reference sequence). This CDR3 contains 17 residues.